This T cell receptor (beta chain) is from a study of T cell responses to AZD1222 COVID-19 vaccine. This clone has only one observation. Its antigen is still unknown. Produced via immunoSEQ multiplex PCR; TCRdb's table is partial and in-frame only. The data hold 75,000 to 100,000 clones, with approximately 92% observed a single time. Regarding the study as a whole: Recipients of two AZD1222 doses showed rising Spike-specific TCR breadth and depth.

The CDR3 sequence is 12 residues long. CDR1 is SGHAT, CDR2 FQNNGV, per germline. Between the trimmed V and J ends, which lost 5 bases and 3 bases, there was a span of 8 bases. The V and J genes are TRBV11-2 and TRBJ2-7; D unresolved. The sequences come from peripheral blood, collected on day 0 of AZD1222 vaccination. The sequence was obtained from an adult in good health. The CDR3 bases are TGTGCCAGCAGCACAAACAGCTACGAGCAGTACTTC. Its translation is CASSTNSYEQYF. Looking up the rest from reference TRBV11-2 and TRBJ2-7 gives the full variable domain: EAGVAQSPRYKIIEKRQSVAFWCNPISGHATLYWYQQILGQGPKLLIQFQNNGVVDDSQLPKDRFSAERLKGVDSTLKIQPAKLEDSAVYLCASSTNSYEQYFGPGTRLTVT.